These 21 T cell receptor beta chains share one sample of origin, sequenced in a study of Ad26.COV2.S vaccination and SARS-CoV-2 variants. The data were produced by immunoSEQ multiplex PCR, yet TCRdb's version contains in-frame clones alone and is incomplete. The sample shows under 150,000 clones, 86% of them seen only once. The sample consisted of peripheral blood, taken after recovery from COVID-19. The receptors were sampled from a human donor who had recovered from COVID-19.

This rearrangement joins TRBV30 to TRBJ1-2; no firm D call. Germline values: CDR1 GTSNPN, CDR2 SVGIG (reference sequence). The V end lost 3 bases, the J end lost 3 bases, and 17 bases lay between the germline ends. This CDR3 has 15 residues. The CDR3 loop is CAWSLPSPRDYGYTF. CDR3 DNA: TGTGCCTGGAGCCTCCCCTCACCCCGGGACTATGGCTACACCTTC.

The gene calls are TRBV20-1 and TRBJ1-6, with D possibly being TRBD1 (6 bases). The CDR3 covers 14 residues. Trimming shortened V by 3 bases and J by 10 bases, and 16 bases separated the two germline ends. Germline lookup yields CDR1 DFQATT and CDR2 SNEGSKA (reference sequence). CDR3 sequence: CSASWGALGSPLHF. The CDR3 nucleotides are TGCAGTGCTAGTTGGGGGGCTCTCGGATCACCCCTCCACTTT.

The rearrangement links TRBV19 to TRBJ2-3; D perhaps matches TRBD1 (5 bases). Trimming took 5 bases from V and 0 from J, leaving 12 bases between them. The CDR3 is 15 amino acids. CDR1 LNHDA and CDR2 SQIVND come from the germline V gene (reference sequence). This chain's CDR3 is CASSQDPGSTDTQYF. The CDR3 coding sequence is TGTGCCAGTAGTCAGGACCCAGGGAGCACAGATACGCAGTATTTT.

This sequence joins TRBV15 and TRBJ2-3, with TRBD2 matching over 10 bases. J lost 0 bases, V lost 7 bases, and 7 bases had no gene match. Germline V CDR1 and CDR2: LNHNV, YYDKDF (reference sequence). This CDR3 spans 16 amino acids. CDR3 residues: CATKPSGGVSTDTQYF. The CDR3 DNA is TGTGCCACCAAGCCGAGCGGGGGGGTAAGCACAGATACGCAGTATTTT.

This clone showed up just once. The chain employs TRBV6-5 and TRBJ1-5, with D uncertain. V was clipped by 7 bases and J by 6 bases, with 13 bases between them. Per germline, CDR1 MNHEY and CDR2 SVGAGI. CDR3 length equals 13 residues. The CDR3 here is CASKKEVGQPQHF. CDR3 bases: TGTGCCAGCAAAAAGGAGGTTGGTCAGCCCCAGCATTTT.

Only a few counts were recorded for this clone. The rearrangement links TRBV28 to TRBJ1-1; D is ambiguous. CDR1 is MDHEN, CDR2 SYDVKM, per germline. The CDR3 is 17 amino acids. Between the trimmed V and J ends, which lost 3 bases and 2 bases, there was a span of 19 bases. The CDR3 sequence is CASSLDNRRPKNTEAFF. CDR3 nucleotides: TGTGCCAGCAGTTTGGATAATAGGCGCCCGAAAAACACTGAAGCTTTCTTT.

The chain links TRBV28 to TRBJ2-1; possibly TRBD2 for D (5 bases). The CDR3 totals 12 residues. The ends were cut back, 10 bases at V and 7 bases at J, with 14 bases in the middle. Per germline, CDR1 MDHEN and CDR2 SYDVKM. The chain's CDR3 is CATQRTGNEQFF. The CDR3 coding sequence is TGTGCCACACAGCGGACGGGGAATGAGCAGTTCTTC.

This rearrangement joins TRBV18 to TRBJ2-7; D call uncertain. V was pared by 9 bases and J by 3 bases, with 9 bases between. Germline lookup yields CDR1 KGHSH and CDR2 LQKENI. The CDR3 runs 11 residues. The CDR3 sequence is CASRSYYEQYF. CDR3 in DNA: TGTGCCAGTCGGTCTTACTACGAGCAGTACTTC.

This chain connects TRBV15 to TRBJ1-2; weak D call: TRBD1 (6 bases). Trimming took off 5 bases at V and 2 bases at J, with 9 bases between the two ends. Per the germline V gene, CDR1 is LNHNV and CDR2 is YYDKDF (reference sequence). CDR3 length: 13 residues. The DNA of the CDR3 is TGTGCCACCAGCCTGGGACAAAACTATGGCTACACCTTC. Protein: CATSLGQNYGYTF.

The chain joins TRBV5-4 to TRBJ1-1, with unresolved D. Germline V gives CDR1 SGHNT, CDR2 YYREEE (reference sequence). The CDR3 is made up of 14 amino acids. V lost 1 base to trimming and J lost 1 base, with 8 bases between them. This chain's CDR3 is CASSLLRQNTEAFF. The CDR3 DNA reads TGTGCCAGCAGCTTGCTCAGACAGAACACTGAAGCTTTCTTT. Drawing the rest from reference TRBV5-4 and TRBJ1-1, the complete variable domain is ETGVTQSPTHLIKTRGQQVTLRCSSQSGHNTVSWYQQALGQGPQFIFQYYREEENGRGNFPPRFSGLQFPNYSSELNVNALELDDSALYLCASSLLRQNTEAFFGQGTRLTVV.

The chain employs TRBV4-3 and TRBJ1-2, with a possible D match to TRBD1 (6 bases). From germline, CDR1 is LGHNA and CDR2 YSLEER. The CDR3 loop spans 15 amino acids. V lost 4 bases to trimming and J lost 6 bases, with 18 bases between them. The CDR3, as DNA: TGCGCCAGCAGCCGAGGGGGACACCCGGGAGATGGCTACACCTTC. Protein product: CASSRGGHPGDGYTF.

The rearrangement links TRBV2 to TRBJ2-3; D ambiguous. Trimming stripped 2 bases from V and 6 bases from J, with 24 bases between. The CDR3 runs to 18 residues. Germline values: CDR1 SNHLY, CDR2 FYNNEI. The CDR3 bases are TGTGCCAGCAGTGAAAAAGTTCGTATAAGGACCCACCAGGATACGCAGTATTTT. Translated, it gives CASSEKVRIRTHQDTQYF.

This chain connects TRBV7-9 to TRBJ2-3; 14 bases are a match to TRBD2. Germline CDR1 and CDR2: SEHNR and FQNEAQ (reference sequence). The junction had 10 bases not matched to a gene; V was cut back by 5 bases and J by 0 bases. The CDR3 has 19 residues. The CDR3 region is CASSPYGTSGGVSTDTQYF. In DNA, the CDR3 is TGTGCCAGCAGCCCGTACGGGACTAGCGGGGGAGTGAGCACAGATACGCAGTATTTT.

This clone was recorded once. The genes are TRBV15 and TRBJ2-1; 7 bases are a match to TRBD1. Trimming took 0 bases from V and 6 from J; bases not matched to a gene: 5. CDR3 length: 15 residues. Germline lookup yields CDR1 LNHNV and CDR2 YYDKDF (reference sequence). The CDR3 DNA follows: TGTGCCACCAGCAGAGAAAAGGGGGCGGTCAATGAGCAGTTCTTC. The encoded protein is CATSREKGAVNEQFF.

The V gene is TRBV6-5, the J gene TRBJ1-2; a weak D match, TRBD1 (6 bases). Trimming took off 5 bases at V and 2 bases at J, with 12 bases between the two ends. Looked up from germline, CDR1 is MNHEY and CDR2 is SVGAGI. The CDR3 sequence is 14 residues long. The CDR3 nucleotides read TGTGCCAGCAGTCACCGGACAGACAACTATGGCTACACCTTC. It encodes CASSHRTDNYGYTF.

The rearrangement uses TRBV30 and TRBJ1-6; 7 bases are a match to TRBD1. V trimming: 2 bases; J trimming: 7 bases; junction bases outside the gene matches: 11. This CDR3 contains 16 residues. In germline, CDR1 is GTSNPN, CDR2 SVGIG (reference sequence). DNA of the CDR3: TGTGCCTGGAGTTACAATCCCGGGACAGAGAATTCACCCCTCCACTTT. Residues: CAWSYNPGTENSPLHF.

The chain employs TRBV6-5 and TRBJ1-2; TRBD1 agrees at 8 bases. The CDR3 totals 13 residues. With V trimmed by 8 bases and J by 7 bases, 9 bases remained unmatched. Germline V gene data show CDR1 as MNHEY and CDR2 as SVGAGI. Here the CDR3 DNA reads TGTGCCAGCGGAGACCAGGGGGCGGGTGGCTACACCTTC. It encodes CASGDQGAGGYTF.

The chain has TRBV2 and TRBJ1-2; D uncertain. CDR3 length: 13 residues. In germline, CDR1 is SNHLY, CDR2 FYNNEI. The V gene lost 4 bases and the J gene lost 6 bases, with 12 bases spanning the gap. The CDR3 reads CASSAQRTDGYTF. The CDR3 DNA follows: TGTGCCAGCAGTGCACAGAGGACGGATGGCTACACCTTC.

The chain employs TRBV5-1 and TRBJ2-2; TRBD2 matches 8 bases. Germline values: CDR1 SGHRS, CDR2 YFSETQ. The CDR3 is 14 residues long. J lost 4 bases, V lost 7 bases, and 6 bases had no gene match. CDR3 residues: CASHRGGGTGELFF. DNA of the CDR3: TGCGCCAGCCACCGGGGGGGCGGCACCGGGGAGCTGTTTTTT.

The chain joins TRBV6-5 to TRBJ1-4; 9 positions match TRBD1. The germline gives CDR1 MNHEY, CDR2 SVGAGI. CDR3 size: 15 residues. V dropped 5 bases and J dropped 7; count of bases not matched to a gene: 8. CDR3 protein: CASSPQTGGSEKLFF. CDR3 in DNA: TGTGCCAGCAGTCCCCAGACAGGGGGAAGTGAAAAACTGTTTTTT.

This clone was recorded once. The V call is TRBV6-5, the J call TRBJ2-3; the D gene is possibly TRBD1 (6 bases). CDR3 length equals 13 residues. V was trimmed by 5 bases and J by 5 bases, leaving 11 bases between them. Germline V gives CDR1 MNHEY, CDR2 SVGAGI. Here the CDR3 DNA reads TGTGCCAGCAGTCGCCGACAGGTAGATACGCAGTATTTT. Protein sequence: CASSRRQVDTQYF.